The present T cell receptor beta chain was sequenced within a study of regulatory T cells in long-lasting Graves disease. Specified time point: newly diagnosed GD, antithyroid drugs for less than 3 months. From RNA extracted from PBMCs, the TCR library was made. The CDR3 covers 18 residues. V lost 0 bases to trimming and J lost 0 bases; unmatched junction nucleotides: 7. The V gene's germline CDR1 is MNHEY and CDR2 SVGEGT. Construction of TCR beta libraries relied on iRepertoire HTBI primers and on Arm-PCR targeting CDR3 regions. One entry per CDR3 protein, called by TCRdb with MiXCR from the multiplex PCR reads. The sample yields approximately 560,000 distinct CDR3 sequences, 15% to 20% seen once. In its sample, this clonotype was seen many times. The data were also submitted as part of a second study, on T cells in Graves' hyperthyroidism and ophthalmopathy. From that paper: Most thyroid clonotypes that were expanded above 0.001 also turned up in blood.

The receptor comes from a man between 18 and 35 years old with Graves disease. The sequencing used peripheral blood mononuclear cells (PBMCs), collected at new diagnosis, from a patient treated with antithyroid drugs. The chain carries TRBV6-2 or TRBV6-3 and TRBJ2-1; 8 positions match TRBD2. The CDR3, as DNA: TGTGCCAGCAGTTACTCCGTAGAGAGCGGGAGCTCCTACAATGAGCAGTTCTTC. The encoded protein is CASSYSVESGSSYNEQFF.